These 3 T cell receptor beta chains were all obtained from the same sample, sequenced in a study of human T cells and chemical hapten exposure. MiXCR, applied by TCRdb to the RACE reads, yields one record per CDR3 protein. Here the sample spans more than 75,000 distinct CDR3 sequences, under 10% being singletons. The time point: healthy volunteer bleed at 6 weeks. Total RNA came from unfractionated whole blood. What was sequenced was whole blood. These receptor sequences come from a male donor in good health. Some clones in this sample may be carry-over from other donors' samples.

CDR3 protein: CASSQDPGVIADTQYF. CDR3 sequence (DNA): TGCGCCAGCAGCCAAGACCCCGGGGTGATCGCAGATACGCAGTATTTT. The chain combines TRBV4-1 with TRBJ2-3; a possible D gene is TRBD2 (5 bases). Germline V lookup: CDR1 MGHRA, CDR2 YSYEKL. V was shortened by 0 bases and J by 4 bases, with 14 bases between the two germline ends. The CDR3 is 16 amino acids.

The chain has TRBV20-1 and TRBJ2-7; 9 bases line up with TRBD2. V lost 6 bases, J lost 4 bases, and 13 bases stayed unmatched. The CDR3 has 15 residues. Germline CDR1 is DFQATT and CDR2 is SNEGSKA (reference sequence). The DNA for the CDR3 is TGCAGTGCCCTGAACTCCGGGACTAGCATGTACGAGCAGTACTTC. Its protein is CSALNSGTSMYEQYF.

This clonotype was seen repeatedly, ten times or more. This chain joins TRBV29-1 and TRBJ1-1; D might be TRBD1 (5 bases). CDR3 length: 13 amino acids. V lost 7 bases and J 1 base, leaving 13 bases between the germline ends. Germline loops: CDR1 SQVTM, CDR2 ANQGSEA. CDR3 residues: CSERGDPNTEAFF. The CDR3 bases are TGCAGCGAACGGGGCGACCCGAACACTGAAGCTTTCTTT.